This T cell receptor beta chain derives from a study of radiation and T cells in renal cell carcinoma. General study results and limits: In blood, top tumor clones expanded by 2 weeks, shrinking by 4.

Germline V lookup: CDR1 LNHDA, CDR2 SQIVND (reference sequence). V lost 5 bases, J lost 4 bases, and 5 bases lay in between. This CDR3 has 11 residues. Time point given: blood 2 weeks post-SBRT. Treatment specified: 15 Gy SBRT to primary tumor, nephrectomy 4 weeks later. This renal cell carcinoma was of the clear cell type. The data were produced by immunoSEQ multiplex PCR, yet TCRdb's version contains in-frame clones alone and is incomplete. Of roughly 120,000 clones in the sample, 70% to 90% were seen once. Of note for this clone: Antigen specificity is unknown.

The sample was blood, taken from a patient whose treatment included radiotherapy and nephrectomy. The clonotype was recovered from a woman between 55 and 75 years old with renal cell carcinoma. The chain recombines TRBV19 with TRBJ1-1; no definite D call. The CDR3 coding sequence is TGTGCCAGTAGTGTATCCACTGAAGCTTTCTTT. Translating it yields CASSVSTEAFF.